Listed below are T cell receptor beta chains from one sample, sequenced in a study of multiple sclerosis patients with progressive multifocal leukoencephalopathy. Data came from immunoSEQ multiplex PCR; TCRdb stores just in-frame clones and leaves some out. The data show about 32,000 clones, around 92% seen once. The sample taken for sequencing was PBMCs. The receptors were sampled from a man aged 30-40 years with multiple sclerosis. Each CDR3 is given with its conserved first and last residue. Each record gives: V gene, clone size, D gene, J gene, CDR3 protein, CDR3 DNA. A D gene is named only where the DNA matches it firmly. Clone size is given for some rows only: seen once, a few or many times, or a class if the clone is expanded.

V gene: TRBV19
clone size: NA
D gene: NA
J gene: TRBJ2-3
CDR3 protein: CASSIASRFTDTQYF
CDR3 DNA: TGTGCCAGTAGTATAGCCTCCAGGTTCACAGATACGCAGTATTTT

V gene: TRBV7-9
clone size: once
D gene: NA
J gene: TRBJ1-1
CDR3 protein: CASSPPAENTEAFF
CDR3 DNA: TGTGCCAGCAGCCCCCCGGCGGAGAACACTGAAGCTTTCTTT

V gene: TRBV11-2
clone size: NA
D gene: NA
J gene: TRBJ1-2
CDR3 protein: CASSDALTGNYGYTF
CDR3 DNA: TGTGCCAGCAGCGATGCTCTGACAGGCAACTATGGCTACACCTTC

V gene: TRBV7-3
clone size: once
D gene: TRBD1
J gene: TRBJ2-7
CDR3 protein: CASSLTGLENYEQYF
CDR3 DNA: TGTGCCAGCAGCCTGACAGGGCTTGAAAACTACGAGCAGTACTTC

V gene: TRBV7-2
clone size: NA
D gene: NA
J gene: TRBJ2-5
CDR3 protein: CASSLKSTGTYQETQYF
CDR3 DNA: TGTGCCAGCAGCTTAAAGAGTACTGGCACGTACCAAGAGACCCAGTACTTC

V gene: TRBV6-5
clone size: NA
D gene: NA
J gene: TRBJ1-2
CDR3 protein: CASREGYGYTF
CDR3 DNA: TGTGCCAGCAGGGAGGGATATGGCTACACCTTC

V gene: TRBV14
clone size: NA
D gene: TRBD1
J gene: TRBJ2-5
CDR3 protein: CASSQNRGLETQYF
CDR3 DNA: TGTGCCAGCAGCCAGAACAGGGGGCTGGAGACCCAGTACTTC

V gene: TRBV11-2
clone size: once
D gene: NA
J gene: TRBJ2-7
CDR3 protein: CASSLDNYEQYF
CDR3 DNA: TGTGCCAGCAGCCTCGACAACTACGAGCAGTACTTC

V gene: TRBV19
clone size: NA
D gene: NA
J gene: TRBJ1-3
CDR3 protein: CASSIGRQYRGNTIYF
CDR3 DNA: TGTGCCAGTAGTATCGGGCGCCAGTACCGTGGAAACACCATATATTTT

V gene: TRBV7-9
clone size: NA
D gene: NA
J gene: TRBJ1-5
CDR3 protein: CASSLEVEGFNQPQHF
CDR3 DNA: TGTGCCAGCAGCTTGGAGGTTGAAGGGTTCAATCAGCCCCAGCATTTT

V gene: TRBV9
clone size: NA
D gene: NA
J gene: TRBJ1-6
CDR3 protein: CASSVGSVNSPLHF
CDR3 DNA: TGTGCCAGCAGCGTAGGGAGCGTTAATTCACCCCTCCACTTT

V gene: TRBV27
clone size: NA
D gene: NA
J gene: TRBJ1-1
CDR3 protein: CASSLRQEYGAFF
CDR3 DNA: TGTGCCAGCAGTTTACGGCAGGAATACGGAGCTTTCTTT

V gene: TRBV19
clone size: once
D gene: TRBD1
J gene: TRBJ2-2
CDR3 protein: CASVPTGYLTGELFF
CDR3 DNA: TGTGCCAGTGTACCGACAGGGTATCTCACCGGGGAGCTGTTTTTT

V gene: TRBV7-3
clone size: NA
D gene: TRBD2
J gene: TRBJ2-3
CDR3 protein: CASSPGTSRDTQYF
CDR3 DNA: TGTGCCAGCTCCCCCGGGACTAGCCGCGATACGCAGTATTTT

V gene: TRBV28
clone size: NA
D gene: TRBD1
J gene: TRBJ1-4
CDR3 protein: CASSKNRGEKLFF
CDR3 DNA: TGTGCCAGCAGTAAAAACAGGGGCGAAAAACTGTTTTTT

V gene: TRBV14
clone size: NA
D gene: NA
J gene: TRBJ1-1
CDR3 protein: CASSHLGGRPGTEAFF
CDR3 DNA: TGTGCCAGCAGTCACCTCGGGGGGCGGCCGGGGACTGAAGCTTTCTTT

V gene: TRBV19
clone size: once
D gene: NA
J gene: TRBJ2-5
CDR3 protein: CASSIVSRETQYF
CDR3 DNA: TGTGCCAGTAGTATAGTAAGTCGAGAGACCCAGTACTTC

V gene: TRBV7-9
clone size: NA
D gene: NA
J gene: TRBJ1-4
CDR3 protein: CASSFMETNEKLFF
CDR3 DNA: TGTGCCAGCAGCTTTATGGAGACTAATGAAAAACTGTTTTTT

V gene: TRBV27
clone size: NA
D gene: TRBD1
J gene: TRBJ1-1
CDR3 protein: CASSRRDRVNAFF
CDR3 DNA: TGTGCCAGCAGTCGCCGGGACAGGGTTAATGCTTTCTTT

V gene: TRBV4-1
clone size: NA
D gene: NA
J gene: TRBJ2-6
CDR3 protein: CASSQVPVTGANVLTF
CDR3 DNA: TGCGCCAGCAGCCAAGTCCCAGTAACGGGGGCCAACGTCCTGACTTTC

V gene: TRBV7-9
clone size: NA
D gene: TRBD1
J gene: TRBJ1-1
CDR3 protein: CAVARGYTEAFF
CDR3 DNA: TGTGCCGTCGCCAGGGGGTACACTGAAGCTTTCTTT

V gene: TRBV11-2
clone size: NA
D gene: TRBD1
J gene: TRBJ2-7
CDR3 protein: CASSDVVQGEWEQYF
CDR3 DNA: TGTGCCAGCAGCGACGTGGTACAGGGGGAATGGGAGCAGTACTTC

V gene: TRBV10-2
clone size: NA
D gene: NA
J gene: TRBJ1-2
CDR3 protein: CASSVGPSYGYTF
CDR3 DNA: TGCGCCAGCAGCGTGGGACCGAGCTATGGCTACACCTTC

V gene: TRBV11-2
clone size: NA
D gene: NA
J gene: TRBJ1-5
CDR3 protein: CASSPRPGGNQPQHF
CDR3 DNA: TGTGCCAGCAGCCCACGGCCAGGGGGCAATCAGCCCCAGCATTTT

V gene: TRBV7-7
clone size: NA
D gene: NA
J gene: TRBJ1-1
CDR3 protein: CASSPHPNTEAFF
CDR3 DNA: TGTGCCAGCAGCCCTCACCCGAACACTGAAGCTTTCTTT

V gene: TRBV29-1
clone size: NA
D gene: NA
J gene: TRBJ1-2
CDR3 protein: CSVSDRSYYGYTF
CDR3 DNA: TGCAGCGTTTCAGACAGGTCTTACTATGGCTACACCTTC

V gene: TRBV5-1
clone size: NA
D gene: NA
J gene: TRBJ2-6
CDR3 protein: CASSRTVMSSGANVLTF
CDR3 DNA: TGCGCCAGCAGCAGGACAGTGATGAGCTCTGGGGCCAACGTCCTGACTTTC

V gene: TRBV18
clone size: NA
D gene: TRBD1
J gene: TRBJ1-2
CDR3 protein: CASSRTGDYGYTF
CDR3 DNA: TGTGCCAGCTCACGGACAGGGGACTATGGCTACACCTTC

V gene: TRBV29-1
clone size: NA
D gene: TRBD2
J gene: TRBJ2-2
CDR3 protein: CSVEWSRTSGRDTGELFF
CDR3 DNA: TGCAGCGTTGAATGGTCCAGGACTAGCGGGAGGGACACCGGGGAGCTGTTTTTT

V gene: TRBV7-9
clone size: few
D gene: NA
J gene: TRBJ1-1
CDR3 protein: CASSFPPGGTEAFF
CDR3 DNA: TGTGCCAGCAGCTTCCCGCCCGGTGGCACTGAAGCTTTCTTT

V gene: TRBV6-5
clone size: NA
D gene: NA
J gene: TRBJ1-6
CDR3 protein: CASRRLDNSPLHF
CDR3 DNA: TGTGCCAGCAGGCGACTCGATAATTCACCCCTCCACTTT

V gene: TRBV21-1
clone size: NA
D gene: NA
J gene: TRBJ1-5
CDR3 protein: CASSKGTGVRGQPQHF
CDR3 DNA: TGTGCCAGCAGCAAGGGAACAGGGGTCCGGGGTCAGCCCCAGCATTTT

V gene: TRBV27
clone size: NA
D gene: NA
J gene: TRBJ1-5
CDR3 protein: CASSPLELQPQHF
CDR3 DNA: TGTGCCAGCAGTCCCCTGGAGCTTCAGCCCCAGCATTTT